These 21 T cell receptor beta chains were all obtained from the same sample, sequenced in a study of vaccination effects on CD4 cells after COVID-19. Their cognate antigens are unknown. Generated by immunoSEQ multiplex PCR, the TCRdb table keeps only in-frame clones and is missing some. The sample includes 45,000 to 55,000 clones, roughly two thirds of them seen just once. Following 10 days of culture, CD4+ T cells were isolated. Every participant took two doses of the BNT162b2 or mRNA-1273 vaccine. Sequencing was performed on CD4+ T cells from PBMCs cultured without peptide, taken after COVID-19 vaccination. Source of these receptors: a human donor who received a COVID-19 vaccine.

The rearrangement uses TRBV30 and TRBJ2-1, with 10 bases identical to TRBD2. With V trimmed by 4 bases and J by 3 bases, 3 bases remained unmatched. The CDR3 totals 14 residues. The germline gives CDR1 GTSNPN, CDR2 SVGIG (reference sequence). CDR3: CAWTGLADYNEQFF. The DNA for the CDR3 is TGTGCCTGGACCGGACTAGCGGACTACAATGAGCAGTTCTTC.

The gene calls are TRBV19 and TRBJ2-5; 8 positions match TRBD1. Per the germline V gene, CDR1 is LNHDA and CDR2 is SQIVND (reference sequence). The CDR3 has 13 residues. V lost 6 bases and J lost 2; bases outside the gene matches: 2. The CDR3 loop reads CASSTGGQETQYF. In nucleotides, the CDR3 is TGTGCCAGTAGCACAGGGGGGCAAGAGACCCAGTACTTC. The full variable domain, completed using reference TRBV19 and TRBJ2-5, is DGGITQSPKYLFRKEGQNVTLSCEQNLNHDAMYWYRQDPGQGLRLIYYSQIVNDFQKGDIAEGYSVSREKKESFPLTVTSAQKNPTAFYLCASSTGGQETQYFGPGTRLLVL.

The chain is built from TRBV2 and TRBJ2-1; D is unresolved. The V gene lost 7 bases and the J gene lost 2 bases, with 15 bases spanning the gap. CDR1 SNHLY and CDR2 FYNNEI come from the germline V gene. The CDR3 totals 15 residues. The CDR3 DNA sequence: TGTGCCAGCACCGAAGGGCGATCCCCCTACAATGAGCAGTTCTTC. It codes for CASTEGRSPYNEQFF.

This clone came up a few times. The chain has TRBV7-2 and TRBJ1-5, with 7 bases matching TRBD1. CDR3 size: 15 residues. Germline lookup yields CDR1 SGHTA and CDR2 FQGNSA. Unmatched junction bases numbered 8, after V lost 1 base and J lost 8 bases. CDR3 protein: CASSLGGTAMEPQHF. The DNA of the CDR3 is TGTGCCAGCAGCTTAGGCGGGACAGCCATGGAGCCCCAGCATTTT.

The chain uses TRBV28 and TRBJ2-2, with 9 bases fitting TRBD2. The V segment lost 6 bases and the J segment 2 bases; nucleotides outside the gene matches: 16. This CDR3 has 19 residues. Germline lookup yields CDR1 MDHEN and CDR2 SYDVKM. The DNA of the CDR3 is TGTGCCAGCAGACCGGGACTAGCAAAAAAAGGGGGCAACACCGGGGAGCTGTTTTTT. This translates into CASRPGLAKKGGNTGELFF.

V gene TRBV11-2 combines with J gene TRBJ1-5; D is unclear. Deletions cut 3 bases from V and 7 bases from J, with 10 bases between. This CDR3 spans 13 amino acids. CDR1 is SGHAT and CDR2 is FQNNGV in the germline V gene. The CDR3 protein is CASSLSFGQPQHF. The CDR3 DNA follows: TGTGCCAGCAGCTTGTCTTTCGGACAGCCCCAGCATTTT.

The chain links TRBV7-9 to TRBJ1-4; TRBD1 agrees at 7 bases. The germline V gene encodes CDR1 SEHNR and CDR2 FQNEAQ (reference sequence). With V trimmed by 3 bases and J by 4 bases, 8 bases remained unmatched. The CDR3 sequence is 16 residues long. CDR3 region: CASSFSGQINNEKLFF. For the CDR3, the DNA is TGTGCCAGCAGCTTTTCGGGACAGATAAATAATGAAAAACTGTTTTTT. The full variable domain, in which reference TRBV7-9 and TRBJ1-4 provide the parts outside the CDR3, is DTGVSQNPRHKITKRGQNVTFRCDPISEHNRLYWYRQTLGQGPEFLTYFQNEAQLEKSRLLSDRFSAERPKGSFSTLEIQRTEQGDSAMYLCASSFSGQINNEKLFFGSGTQLSVL.

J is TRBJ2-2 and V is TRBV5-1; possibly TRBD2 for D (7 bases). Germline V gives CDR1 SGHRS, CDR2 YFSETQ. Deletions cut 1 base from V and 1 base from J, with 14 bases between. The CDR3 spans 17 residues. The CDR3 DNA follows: TGCGCCAGCAGCTTGCGGGGCGGGGGCCTGAACACCGGGGAGCTGTTTTTT. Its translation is CASSLRGGGLNTGELFF.

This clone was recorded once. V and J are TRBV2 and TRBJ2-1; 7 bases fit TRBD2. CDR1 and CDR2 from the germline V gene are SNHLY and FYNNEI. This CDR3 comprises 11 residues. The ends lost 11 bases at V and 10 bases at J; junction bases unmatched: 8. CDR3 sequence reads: CASEREGEQFF. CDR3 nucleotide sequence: TGTGCCTCAGAGCGGGAAGGGGAGCAGTTCTTC.

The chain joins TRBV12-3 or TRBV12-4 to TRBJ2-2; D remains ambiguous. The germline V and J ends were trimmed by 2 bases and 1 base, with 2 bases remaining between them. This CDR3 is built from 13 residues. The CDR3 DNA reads TGTGCCAGCAGTTTACAGAACACCGGGGAGCTGTTTTTT. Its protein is CASSLQNTGELFF.

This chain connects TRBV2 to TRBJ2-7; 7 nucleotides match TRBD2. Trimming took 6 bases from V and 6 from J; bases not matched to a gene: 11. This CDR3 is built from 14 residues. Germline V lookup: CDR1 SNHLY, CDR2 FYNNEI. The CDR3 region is CASRRGLLGSEQYF. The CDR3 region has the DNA TGTGCCAGCAGGCGGGGACTACTGGGTTCCGAGCAGTACTTC.

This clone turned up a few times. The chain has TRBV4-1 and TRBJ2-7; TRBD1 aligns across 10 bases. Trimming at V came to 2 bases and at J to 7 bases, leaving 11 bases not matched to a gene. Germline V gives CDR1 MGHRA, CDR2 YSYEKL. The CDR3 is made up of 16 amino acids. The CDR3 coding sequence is TGCGCCAGCAGCCAACCCCGGGACAGGGGTTTTAGGGAGCAGTACTTC. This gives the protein CASSQPRDRGFREQYF.

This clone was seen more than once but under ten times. The CDR3 DNA sequence: TGTGCCAGCTCACCTGGACTAGCGGGCAACAATGAGCAGTTCTTC. This translates into CASSPGLAGNNEQFF. This chain connects TRBV18 to TRBJ2-1; 11 nucleotides match TRBD2. The CDR3 sequence is 15 residues long. The J segment lost 5 bases and the V segment lost 3 bases, leaving 3 bases of the junction unmatched. CDR1 and CDR2 from the germline V gene are KGHSH and LQKENI.

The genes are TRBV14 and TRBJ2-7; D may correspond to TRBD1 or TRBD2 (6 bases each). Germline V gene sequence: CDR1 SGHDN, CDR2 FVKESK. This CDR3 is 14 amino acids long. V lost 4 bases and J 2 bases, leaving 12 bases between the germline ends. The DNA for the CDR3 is TGTGCCAGCAGCCCGGGACGGGGGCCCTACGAGCAGTACTTC. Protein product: CASSPGRGPYEQYF. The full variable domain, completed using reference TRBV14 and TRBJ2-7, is EAGVTQFPSHSVIEKGQTVTLRCDPISGHDNLYWYRRVMGKEIKFLLHFVKESKQDESGMPNNRFLAERTGGTYSTLKVQPAELEDSGVYFCASSPGRGPYEQYFGPGTRLTVT.

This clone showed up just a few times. CDR3 DNA: TGTGCCAGCAGTTTACTAAGGACAGCAGGCTATGGCTACACCTTC. Translation gives CASSLLRTAGYGYTF. This chain joins TRBV6-5 and TRBJ1-2; possibly TRBD1 for D (6 bases). The V end lost 4 bases, the J end lost 4 bases, and 16 bases lay between the germline ends. The CDR3 is 15 residues long. In germline, CDR1 is MNHEY, CDR2 SVGAGI.

Written as DNA, the CDR3 is TGTGCCAGCAGTGTAGTGGGGGACACCGGGGAGCTGTTTTTT. It encodes CASSVVGDTGELFF. The chain combines TRBV6-4 with TRBJ2-2, with D perhaps being TRBD1 or TRBD2 (5 bases each). Germline V gene data show CDR1 as MRHNA and CDR2 as SNTAGT. The CDR3 length is 14 residues. Deletions cut 4 bases from V and 3 bases from J, with 9 bases between.

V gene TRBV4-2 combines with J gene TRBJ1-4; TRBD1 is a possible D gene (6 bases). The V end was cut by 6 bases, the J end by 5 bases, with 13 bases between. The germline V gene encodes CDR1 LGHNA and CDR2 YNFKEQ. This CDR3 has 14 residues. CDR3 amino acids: CASSLRGENEKLFF. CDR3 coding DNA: TGTGCCAGCAGTCTCAGGGGCGAAAATGAAAAACTGTTTTTT.

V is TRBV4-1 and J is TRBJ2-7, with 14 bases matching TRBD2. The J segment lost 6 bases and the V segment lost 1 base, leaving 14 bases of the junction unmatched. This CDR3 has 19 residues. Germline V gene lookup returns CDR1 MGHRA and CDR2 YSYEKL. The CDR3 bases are TGCGCCAGCAGCCAAGTTCGGGGACTAGCGGGAGTAGATGTGGGCGAGCAGTACTTC. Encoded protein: CASSQVRGLAGVDVGEQYF.

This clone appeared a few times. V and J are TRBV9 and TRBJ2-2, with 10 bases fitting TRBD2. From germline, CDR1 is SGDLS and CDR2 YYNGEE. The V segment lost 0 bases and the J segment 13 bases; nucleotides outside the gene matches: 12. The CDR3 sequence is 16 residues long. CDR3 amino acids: CASSVVGTSVGGGLFF. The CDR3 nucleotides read TGTGCCAGCAGCGTAGTTGGGACTAGCGTCGGCGGTGGGCTGTTTTTT.

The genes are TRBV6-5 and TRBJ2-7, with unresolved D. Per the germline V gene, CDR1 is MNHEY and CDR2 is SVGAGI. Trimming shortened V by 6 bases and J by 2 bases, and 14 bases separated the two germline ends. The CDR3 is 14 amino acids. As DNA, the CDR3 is TGTGCCAGCAGAGACTTTATTGAACCCTACGAGCAGTACTTC. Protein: CASRDFIEPYEQYF.

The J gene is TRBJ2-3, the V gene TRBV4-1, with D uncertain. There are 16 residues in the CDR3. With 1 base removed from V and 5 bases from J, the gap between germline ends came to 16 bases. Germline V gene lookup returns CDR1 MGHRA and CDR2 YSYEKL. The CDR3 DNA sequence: TGCGCCAGCAGCCAAGGGGTGGGGATCGGTTTAGATACGCAGTATTTT. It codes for CASSQGVGIGLDTQYF.